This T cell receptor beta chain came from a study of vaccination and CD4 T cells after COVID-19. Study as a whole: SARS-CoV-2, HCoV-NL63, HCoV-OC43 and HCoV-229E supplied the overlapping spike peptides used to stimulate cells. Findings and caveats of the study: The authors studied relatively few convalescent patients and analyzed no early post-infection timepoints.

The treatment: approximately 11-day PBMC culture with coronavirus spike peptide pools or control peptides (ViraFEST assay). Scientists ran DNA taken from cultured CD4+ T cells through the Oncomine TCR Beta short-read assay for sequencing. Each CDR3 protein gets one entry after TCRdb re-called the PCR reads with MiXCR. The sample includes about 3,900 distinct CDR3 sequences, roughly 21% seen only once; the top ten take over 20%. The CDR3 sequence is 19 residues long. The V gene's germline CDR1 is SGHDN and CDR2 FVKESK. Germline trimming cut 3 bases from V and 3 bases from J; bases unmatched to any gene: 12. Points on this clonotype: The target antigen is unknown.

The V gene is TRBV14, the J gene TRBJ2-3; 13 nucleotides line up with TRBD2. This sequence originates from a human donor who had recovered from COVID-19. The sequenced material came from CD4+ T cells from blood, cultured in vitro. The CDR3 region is CASSHTGTSGVVRTDTQYF. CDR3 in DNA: TGTGCCAGCAGCCATACCGGGACTAGCGGGGTTGTGAGGACAGATACGCAGTATTTT.